These 26 T cell receptor beta chains originate from one sample sequenced in a study of cytomegalovirus exposure and HLA in healthy donors. In the PCR, 60 Vbeta and 13 Jbeta primers were used. TCRdb's copy holds only in-frame clones and misses some; the assay was immunoSEQ multiplex PCR. Of 150,000 to 200,000 clones in the sample, around 83% were seen once. The specimen was PBMCs. The receptors shown here come from a woman between 35 and 50 years old in good health and CMV-seronegative.

The chain combines TRBV5-4 with TRBJ1-2, with a weak D call TRBD1 (6 bases). Trimming stripped 6 bases from V and 2 bases from J, with 14 bases between. The CDR3 sequence is 14 residues long. Germline loops: CDR1 SGHNT, CDR2 YYREEE (reference sequence). The CDR3: CASTGGAGNYGYTF. CDR3 DNA sequence: TGTGCCAGCACTGGGGGGGCGGGGAACTATGGCTACACCTTC.

The V gene is TRBV28, the J gene TRBJ1-5; 12 nucleotides align to TRBD1. Germline V gives CDR1 MDHEN, CDR2 SYDVKM. Trimming removed 10 bases from V and 1 base from J; junction bases left unmatched: 8. The CDR3 loop spans 16 amino acids. This CDR3 is CAMGGQGAISNQPQHF. The CDR3 nucleotides read TGTGCCATGGGGGGACAGGGGGCGATAAGCAATCAGCCCCAGCATTTT.

This clone was counted a few times. V gene TRBV15 combines with J gene TRBJ1-3; TRBD1 matches 9 bases. J gave up 0 bases and V 6 bases, and 3 bases lay outside the gene matches. Germline V lookup: CDR1 LNHNV, CDR2 YYDKDF (reference sequence). The CDR3 consists of 15 residues. The CDR3 loop reads CATSLTGGSGNTIYF. The CDR3 nucleotides read TGTGCCACCAGTTTGACAGGGGGCTCTGGAAACACCATATATTTT.

The chain combines TRBV5-1 with TRBJ2-5; 9 bases are a match to TRBD2. Losses at the gene ends were 0 bases for V and 5 bases for J; bases not matched to a gene: 11. The CDR3 has 17 amino acids. Germline assignment: CDR1 SGHRS and CDR2 YFSETQ. DNA of the CDR3: TGCGCCAGCAGCTTGGGCGATAGCGGGAGTAATCTCGAGACCCAGTACTTC. It yields the protein CASSLGDSGSNLETQYF.

The V and J genes are TRBV7-9 and TRBJ1-2; 10 bases align to TRBD1. With 5 bases clipped from V and 4 bases from J, the junction kept 10 bases outside the gene matches. The CDR3 covers 16 residues. Looked up from germline, CDR1 is SEHNR and CDR2 is FQNEAQ (reference sequence). The CDR3 nucleotides read TGTGCCAGCAGCCCTGACAGGGGGCAGAGCGGCTATGGCTACACCTTC. It is translated as CASSPDRGQSGYGYTF.

The V call is TRBV6-6, the J call TRBJ1-2, with D possibly matching TRBD1 (6 bases). The CDR3 length is 15 residues. Germline V gene sequence: CDR1 MNHNY, CDR2 SVGAGI (reference sequence). The germline V and J ends were trimmed by 0 bases and 3 bases, with 11 bases remaining between them. The CDR3 is CASSYSRAGDYGYTF. Here the CDR3 DNA reads TGTGCCAGCAGTTACTCGAGGGCAGGGGACTATGGCTACACCTTC.

The gene calls are TRBV7-3 and TRBJ1-1; D may be TRBD1 (5 bases). The ends were cut back, 4 bases at V and 3 bases at J, with 9 bases in the middle. The CDR3 has 13 amino acids. Per the germline V gene, CDR1 is SGHTA and CDR2 is FQGTGA. The chain's CDR3 is CASSWTGDTEAFF. In DNA, the CDR3 is TGTGCCAGCAGCTGGACGGGGGACACTGAAGCTTTCTTT.

J is TRBJ1-5 and V is TRBV6-1; D gene ambiguous. The germline gives CDR1 MNHNS, CDR2 SASEGT. With 4 bases removed from V and 3 bases from J, the gap between germline ends came to 4 bases. This CDR3 is 12 amino acids long. The CDR3: CASSGNNQPQHF. For the CDR3, the DNA is TGTGCCAGCAGTGGTAACAATCAGCCCCAGCATTTT.

The chain has TRBV19 and TRBJ1-2; D ambiguous. Deletions cut 1 base from V and 5 bases from J, with 8 bases between. The germline V gene encodes CDR1 LNHDA and CDR2 SQIVND (reference sequence). CDR3 length: 13 amino acids. The CDR3 sequence is CASSIVTGYGYTF. CDR3 bases: TGTGCCAGTAGTATAGTAACCGGGTATGGCTACACCTTC.

V is TRBV6-5 and J is TRBJ2-1, with D perhaps matching TRBD2 (5 bases). The CDR3 is made up of 11 amino acids. CDR1 is MNHEY and CDR2 is SVGAGI in the germline V gene. Trimming pared 5 bases from V and 9 bases from J, leaving 8 bases between. The CDR3 reads CASSREGEQFF. The CDR3 DNA reads as TGTGCCAGCAGTCGAGAGGGTGAGCAGTTCTTC.

The chain combines TRBV23-1 with TRBJ1-3; D is unclear. TRBV23-1 is an ORF, and what it does is uncertain. This CDR3 contains 14 residues. V lost 4 bases to trimming and J lost 0 bases, with 7 bases between them. For the CDR3, the DNA is TGCGCCAGCAGTCTACCCGGCTCTGGAAACACCATATATTTT. Translating it yields CASSLPGSGNTIYF.

V is TRBV18 and J is TRBJ2-2; 9 bases align to TRBD1. Trimming removed 1 base from V and 6 bases from J; junction bases left unmatched: 9. This CDR3 contains 17 residues. Germline CDR1 is KGHSH and CDR2 is LQKENI. The chain's CDR3 is CASSPRLGQGMAGELFF. Here the CDR3 DNA reads TGTGCCAGCTCACCACGTCTAGGACAGGGGATGGCCGGGGAGCTGTTTTTT.

This rearrangement joins TRBV2 to TRBJ1-5; D is undetermined. The CDR3 spans 13 residues. Germline-derived CDR1 and CDR2 are SNHLY and FYNNEI. The germline V and J ends were trimmed by 5 bases and 4 bases, with 9 bases remaining between them. The DNA of the CDR3 is TGTGCCAGCAGTCAACGGGTAAATCAGCCCCAGCATTTT. Protein: CASSQRVNQPQHF.

J is TRBJ2-5 and V is TRBV5-4, with 14 bases lining up with TRBD2. Germline V gives CDR1 SGHNT, CDR2 YYREEE (reference sequence). Unmatched junction bases numbered 9, after V lost 4 bases and J lost 4 bases. This CDR3 has 17 amino acids. This CDR3 reads CASSGGGTSGSLETQYF. CDR3 bases: TGTGCCAGCAGCGGGGGGGGGACTAGCGGGAGTCTAGAGACCCAGTACTTC.

Points on this clone: Other DNA sequences in this sample translate to the same CDR3. The chain combines TRBV5-1 with TRBJ2-1, with 12 bases identical to TRBD2. The J segment lost 7 bases and the V segment lost 3 bases, leaving 5 bases of the junction unmatched. Per the germline V gene, CDR1 is SGHRS and CDR2 is YFSETQ. CDR3 length: 15 residues. The CDR3 sequence: CASSSLAGGLNEQFF. The CDR3 DNA sequence: TGCGCCAGCAGCTCGCTAGCGGGAGGGCTGAATGAGCAGTTCTTC.

This chain connects TRBV11-2 to TRBJ2-7; 7 nucleotides align to TRBD2. V lost 5 bases to trimming and J lost 2 bases; unmatched junction nucleotides: 12. Germline V lookup: CDR1 SGHAT, CDR2 FQNNGV. The CDR3 length is 16 residues. CDR3 coding DNA: TGTGCCAGCAGCGGGAGCAGGAGCGGGGTGACCTACGAGCAGTACTTC. It codes for CASSGSRSGVTYEQYF. The full variable domain, in which reference TRBV11-2 and TRBJ2-7 provide the parts outside the CDR3, is EAGVAQSPRYKIIEKRQSVAFWCNPISGHATLYWYQQILGQGPKLLIQFQNNGVVDDSQLPKDRFSAERLKGVDSTLKIQPAKLEDSAVYLCASSGSRSGVTYEQYFGPGTRLTVT.

The chain has TRBV5-1 and TRBJ2-2, with D maybe TRBD2 (5 bases). The germline CDR1 and CDR2 sequences are SGHRS and YFSETQ. V shed 4 bases and J shed 5 bases, with 15 bases lying between them. The CDR3 is made up of 15 amino acids. CDR3 loop: CASSEGNTYTGELFF. The CDR3 nucleotides are TGCGCCAGCAGCGAGGGAAACACCTATACCGGGGAGCTGTTTTTT. The full variable domain, in which reference TRBV5-1 and TRBJ2-2 provide the parts outside the CDR3, is KAGVTQTPRYLIKTRGQQVTLSCSPISGHRSVSWYQQTPGQGLQFLFEYFSETQRNKGNFPGRFSGRQFSNSRSEMNVSTLELGDSALYLCASSEGNTYTGELFFGEGSRLTVL.

This chain connects TRBV25-1 to TRBJ2-7, with 7 positions matching TRBD1. CDR1 and CDR2 (germline): MGHDK, SYGVNS. The J segment lost 12 bases and the V segment lost 8 bases, leaving 7 bases of the junction unmatched. CDR3 length: 10 residues. The CDR3 nucleotides are TGTGCCAGCGGGGGCCACAGGGGGTACGTC. This encodes CASGGHRGYV.

J is TRBJ2-3 and V is TRBV5-4; 10 nucleotides match TRBD1. V gave up 0 bases and J gave up 2 bases; unmatched junction bases: 6. The CDR3 spans 17 residues. Germline loops: CDR1 SGHNT, CDR2 YYREEE (reference sequence). As DNA, the CDR3 is TGTGCCAGCAGCTTGGGGGGGGGACAGGGGCACACAGATACGCAGTATTTT. Its protein is CASSLGGGQGHTDTQYF.

This clone appeared once. The chain uses TRBV29-1 and TRBJ2-7; 8 positions match TRBD1. The germline V gene encodes CDR1 SQVTM and CDR2 ANQGSEA. The CDR3 consists of 13 residues. J was trimmed by 0 bases and V by 5 bases; bases with no gene match: 3. CDR3: CSVQGAISYEQYF. CDR3 nucleotides: TGCAGCGTTCAGGGGGCGATCTCCTACGAGCAGTACTTC.

This clone was seen only once. The chain joins TRBV4-1 to TRBJ2-3, with a tentative D call TRBD2 (6 bases). CDR1 and CDR2 (germline): MGHRA, YSYEKL. This CDR3 has 18 amino acids. V shed 4 bases and J shed 2 bases, with 22 bases lying between them. CDR3 in amino acids: CASSLPLTGSGVTDTQYF. For the CDR3, the DNA is TGCGCCAGCAGCCTCCCCTTGACGGGTAGCGGAGTCACAGATACGCAGTATTTT.

V and J are TRBV30 and TRBJ2-7, with TRBD2 matching 13 bases. This CDR3 has 16 amino acids. Germline assignment: CDR1 GTSNPN and CDR2 SVGIG (reference sequence). Unmatched junction bases numbered 7, after V lost 3 bases and J lost 2 bases. This CDR3 is CAWSGLGTSGTYEQYF. CDR3 nucleotides: TGTGCCTGGAGCGGACTTGGGACTAGCGGGACCTACGAGCAGTACTTC. The full variable domain, its missing parts supplied by reference TRBV30 and TRBJ2-7, is SQTIHQWPATLVQPVGSPLSLECTVEGTSNPNLYWYRQAAGRGLQLLFYSVGIGQISSEVPQNLSASRPQDRQFILSSKKLLLSDSGFYLCAWSGLGTSGTYEQYFGPGTRLTVT.

The gene calls are TRBV6-6 and TRBJ1-2; 7 nucleotides align to TRBD1. Germline values: CDR1 MNHNY, CDR2 SVGAGI (reference sequence). Germline trimming cut 1 base from V and 2 bases from J; bases unmatched to any gene: 7. The CDR3 spans 16 residues. CDR3 bases: TGTGCCAGCAGTTACTTACCGAGACAGGGAAACTATGGCTACACCTTC. The encoded protein is CASSYLPRQGNYGYTF.

The chain is built from TRBV4-3 and TRBJ2-3; TRBD2 might be the D (6 bases). The CDR3 extends over 18 amino acids. V dropped 0 bases and J dropped 0 bases, with 16 bases sitting between them. CDR1 and CDR2 from the germline V gene are LGHNA and YSLEER. CDR3 DNA sequence: TGCGCCAGCAGCCAAGAATTGAAGCTAGCGCCCAGCACAGATACGCAGTATTTT. Translating it yields CASSQELKLAPSTDTQYF.

The gene calls are TRBV19 and TRBJ1-2; tentative D call: TRBD1 (5 bases). This CDR3 is 12 amino acids long. V gave up 7 bases and J gave up 0 bases, with 6 bases separating them. The germline gives CDR1 LNHDA, CDR2 SQIVND (reference sequence). In nucleotides, the CDR3 is TGTGCCAGTACGGGGGCTAACTATGGCTACACCTTC. It specifies CASTGANYGYTF.

The chain links TRBV7-8 to TRBJ2-2; 8 nucleotides agree with TRBD1. CDR1 is SGHVS, CDR2 FQNEAQ, per germline. The CDR3 loop spans 15 amino acids. Trimming cost V 5 bases and J 6 bases; bases outside gene matches: 8. The CDR3 here is CASSLGQGGSGELFF. The CDR3 DNA reads as TGTGCCAGCAGCCTCGGACAGGGAGGCTCCGGGGAGCTGTTTTTT.